The TCR beta chain under discussion was sequenced for a study of CD8+CD57+ T cells in acquired aplastic anemia. Study-level background: Each DNA sample taken from sorted CD4+ and CD8+ cells came to about 3 ug on average.

Genomic DNA templated the TCR beta VDJ and CDR3 profiling. MiXCR was run by TCRdb on the reads, yielding one entry per CDR3 protein. The data hold some 290,000 distinct CDR3 sequences, with approximately 56% observed a single time. This CDR3 has 12 residues. CDR1 is SGHDN, CDR2 FVKESK, per germline. V lost 1 base and J lost 7, with 7 bases in between. Study results and caveats: About 30 was the count of CD8+ CDR3 sequences that patients shared with controls.

This clonotype has more than one count but fewer than ten. The antigen is not known. This clonotype originated in a human donor with severe aplastic anemia or a healthy control (not recorded which). The gene calls are TRBV14 and TRBJ1-1, with TRBD1 as a possible D gene (5 bases). The sequenced material came from sorted CD4+, CD8+, or CD8+CD57+ T cells (not recorded which) from PBMCs. This CDR3 is CASSQAGVEAFF. The CDR3 DNA reads as TGTGCCAGCAGCCAAGCGGGGGTTGAAGCTTTCTTT.